This TCR beta chain appears in the sequencing data of a study of OX40 agonist ivuxolimab in advanced cancers. For the study at large: Partial responses were achieved by three patients, of whom one had hepatocellular carcinoma and two had cutaneous melanoma.

The assay was immunoSEQ multiplex PCR, and TCRdb's table has in-frame clones only and misses some. The table shows some 19,000 clones, with approximately 80% occurring only once. There are 15 residues in the CDR3. V was pared by 5 bases and J by 2 bases, with 7 bases of the junction left unmatched. Germline CDR1 reads SGHTS; CDR2 reads YDEGEE. Details on this clone: Its cognate antigen is unknown.

Findings and limits, study-wide: There was clonal expansion of CD4+ and CD8+ blood T cells by week 6 at 0.1 to 3.0 mg/kg. Clonal expansion was among the lowest in partial responders at 0.1-3.0 mg/kg, especially CD8+. Low normalized clonal expansion also occurred in some nonresponding patients.

The chain links TRBV5-8 to TRBJ2-5, with 9 bases identical to TRBD1. The sequenced sample was CD4+ or CD8+ T cells sorted from blood, obtained in a trial of the OX40 agonist ivuxolimab. The sequence was collected from an adult with an advanced solid tumor such as melanoma, head and neck, liver or kidney cancer. The DNA of the CDR3 is TGTGCCAGCAGACCGGGACAGGGATATCAAGAGACCCAGTACTTC. This sequence encodes CASRPGQGYQETQYF.